Below, 10 T cell receptor beta chains from the same sample are listed, as sequenced in a study of blood T cells in healthy people across ages. Then a second PCR, running about 6 to 12 cycles, was carried out with a sample-barcoded 5' primer and a J-beta primer mix. TCRdb re-called the 5' RACE reads with MiXCR, one entry per CDR3 protein. The sample records 790,000 or so distinct CDR3 sequences, less than 60% being singletons. Sequencing was carried out using blood. These receptors were taken from a man of 80 years or more in good health.

This clonotype has just a few counts. This chain uses TRBV9 with TRBJ2-1; 10 bases match TRBD2. The V gene's germline CDR1 is SGDLS and CDR2 YYNGEE. Trimming took 1 base from V and 5 from J; bases not matched to a gene: 6. This CDR3 has 16 amino acids. CDR3 sequence: CASSVIAGGSNNEQFF. The CDR3 coding sequence is TGTGCCAGCAGCGTAATAGCGGGAGGATCAAACAATGAGCAGTTCTTC.

Many counts were recorded for this clonotype. This chain uses TRBV5-5 with TRBJ2-5, with TRBD2 identical over 10 bases. Per the germline V gene, CDR1 is SGHKS and CDR2 is YYEKEE (reference sequence). V lost 4 bases to trimming and J lost 3 bases; unmatched junction nucleotides: 3. The CDR3 is 14 amino acids. The CDR3 spells CASSPLAGEETQYF. DNA of the CDR3: TGTGCCAGCAGCCCGCTAGCGGGAGAAGAGACCCAGTACTTC.

The chain uses TRBV7-2 and TRBJ2-1, with 9 bases matching TRBD1. There are 15 residues in the CDR3. Trimming took 5 bases from V and 4 from J; bases not matched to a gene: 6. CDR1 and CDR2 from the germline V gene are SGHTA and FQGNSA. The CDR3 loop reads CASSLSGTGYNEQFF. CDR3 nucleotide sequence: TGTGCCAGCAGCCTCTCCGGGACAGGGTACAATGAGCAGTTCTTC.

V and J are TRBV20-1 and TRBJ2-2, with 8 bases fitting TRBD2. Trimming cost V 2 bases and J 3 bases; bases outside gene matches: 2. Per germline, CDR1 DFQATT and CDR2 SNEGSKA (reference sequence). The CDR3 contains 14 residues. The CDR3 spells CSARSGGDTGELFF. The DNA of the CDR3 is TGCAGTGCTAGAAGCGGGGGCGACACCGGGGAGCTGTTTTTT.

This chain links TRBV27 with TRBJ1-1; D perhaps matches TRBD1 (6 bases). The CDR3 extends over 15 amino acids. The ends were cut back, 5 bases at V and 0 bases at J, with 13 bases in the middle. Germline V gene lookup returns CDR1 MNHEY and CDR2 SMNVEV (reference sequence). The CDR3 DNA reads TGTGCCAGCAGTCCCCAGACAGGAATGAACACTGAAGCTTTCTTT. Its protein is CASSPQTGMNTEAFF.

This clonotype was recorded a few times. The chain is built from TRBV7-9 and TRBJ2-7; D might be TRBD1 or TRBD2, each matching 5 bases. Germline V gene lookup returns CDR1 SEHNR and CDR2 FQNEAQ (reference sequence). This CDR3 spans 14 amino acids. V was cut by 3 bases and J by 4 bases, with 13 bases left in between. CDR3 sequence reads: CASSFSGASYEQYF. The CDR3, as DNA: TGTGCCAGCAGCTTTTCCGGGGCGAGTTACGAGCAGTACTTC.

This chain connects TRBV4-3 to TRBJ2-2, with 11 bases that match TRBD1. From germline, CDR1 is LGHNA and CDR2 YSLEER. The V and J ends lost 4 bases and 6 bases, in that order; junction bases with no gene match: 13. This CDR3 region has 18 residues. The CDR3 sequence: CASSPFKLGQGAAGELFF. As DNA, the CDR3 is TGCGCCAGCAGCCCCTTCAAATTAGGACAGGGGGCGGCCGGGGAGCTGTTTTTT.

This sequence joins TRBV29-1 and TRBJ1-1, with D perhaps matching TRBD1 (5 bases). Trimming removed 3 bases at V and 9 bases at J, with 14 bases between. Germline V gene data show CDR1 as SQVTM and CDR2 as ANQGSEA. The CDR3 length is 12 residues. The CDR3 spells CSVEYWGCQAFF. CDR3 in DNA: TGCAGCGTTGAGTATTGGGGGTGCCAAGCTTTCTTT.

This clonotype was counted a few times. The V gene is TRBV29-1, the J gene TRBJ2-3, with a possible D match to TRBD2 (6 bases). V lost 4 bases to trimming and J lost 5 bases, with 16 bases between them. The CDR3 spans 14 residues. Germline CDR1 is SQVTM and CDR2 is ANQGSEA. The chain's CDR3 is CSVVGRRDLDTQYF. CDR3 in DNA: TGCAGCGTTGTGGGGAGGAGGGATCTAGATACGCAGTATTTT.

The V call is TRBV20-1, the J call TRBJ2-7; 10 bases fit TRBD2. V was pared by 3 bases and J by 7 bases, with 15 bases of the junction left unmatched. The germline V gene has CDR1 DFQATT and CDR2 SNEGSKA (reference sequence). This CDR3 has 16 residues. The DNA for the CDR3 is TGCAGTGCTAGGGCTTATTCGCTAGCGGGAGCCGGTGAGCAGTACTTC. Translation gives CSARAYSLAGAGEQYF.